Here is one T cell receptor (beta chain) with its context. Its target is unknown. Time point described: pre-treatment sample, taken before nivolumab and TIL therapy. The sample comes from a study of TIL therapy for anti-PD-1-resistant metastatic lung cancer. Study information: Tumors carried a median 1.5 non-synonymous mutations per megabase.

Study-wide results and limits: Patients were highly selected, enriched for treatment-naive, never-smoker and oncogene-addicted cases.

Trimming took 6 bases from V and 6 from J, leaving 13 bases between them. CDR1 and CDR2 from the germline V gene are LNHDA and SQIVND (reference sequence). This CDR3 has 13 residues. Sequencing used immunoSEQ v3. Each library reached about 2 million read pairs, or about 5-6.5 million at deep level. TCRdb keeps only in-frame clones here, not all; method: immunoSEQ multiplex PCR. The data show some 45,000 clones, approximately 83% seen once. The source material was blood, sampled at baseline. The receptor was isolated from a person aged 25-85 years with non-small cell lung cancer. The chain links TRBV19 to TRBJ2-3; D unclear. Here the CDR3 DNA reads TGTGCCAGTAGCAAAGGGTCCATGGATACGCAGTATTTT. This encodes CASSKGSMDTQYF.